The clone carrying this T cell receptor beta chain was seen ten or more times. The read finishes 3 residues shy of the CDR3 end, and the germline J gene is used to complete it. This specimen comes from a study of T cell clonality in common variable immunodeficiency. Some clones are missing from TCRdb's copy, which holds only in-frame ones; the method was immunoSEQ multiplex PCR. This record lists more than 35,000 clones, none seen once only, and the top ten clones contain approximately 3%. The CDR3 runs to 14 residues. V was shortened by 4 bases and J by 4 bases, with 14 bases between the two germline ends. Germline V gene sequence: CDR1 SGHRS, CDR2 YFSETQ.

This sequence joins TRBV5-1 and TRBJ1-1; possible D gene TRBD1, 6 bases. Sequencing used peripheral blood mononuclear cells. The TCR originated in a person aged 18 to 75 in good health. The CDR3 bases that were read are TGCGCCAGCAGCGGTCTTACAGGGAGCACTGAA. This translates into CASSGLTGSTE. The full-length CDR3 reads as CASSGLTGSTEAFF.